This T cell receptor beta chain was documented in a study of human T cells and chemical hapten exposure (dated by TCRdb to the early 2020s). For the wider study: For sensitization, 2% DPC in acetone was applied to a roughly 2 cm by roughly 2 cm area of upper inner arm skin. Patch testing was performed on the upper back with Finn chambers containing 0.01% DPC, and the patch tests were scored after 6 days according to International Contact Dermatitis Research Group standards. This study followed changes in the peripheral blood TCR repertoire in vivo during primary and secondary sensitization of alopecia patients to the hapten diphenylcyclopropenone (DPC). Alopecia areata with under or over 50% scalp involvement, alopecia totalis and alopecia universalis were represented in the patient cohort, which was mostly female. Libraries were pooled for sequencing, and variation in per-sample TCR yields was attributed mainly to small differences in library volumes within the pool. Some 29 alopecia patients gave blood for TCR sequencing at one to four time points (pre-sensitization, 2, 6 and 24 weeks). Blood samples were taken from patients before sensitization (week 0) and then at 2, 6 and about 24 weeks after DPC sensitization. Weekly therapeutic DPC doses were additionally applied to the scalp of patients throughout the roughly 25-week study period.

Broader findings and caveats from the paper: Alopecia, a presumed autoimmune disease, was present in all patients, so the immune response of the patients might differ from that of healthy individuals. The number of PT1 expanded TCRs positively correlated with patch test score, significant at thresholds 8, 16 and 32 but not 4. DPC sensitization did not change how many TCRs were above 1 in 1000 frequency, and no evidence was found of alterations in global repertoire structure. Significantly more large CDR3 similarity clusters were formed by expanded TCRs than by pre-sensitization or healthy control sets, consistent with antigen-driven responses. Repeated subsampling changed both the strength of the expansion versus patch-test correlation and the threshold at which the correlation became significant.

The CDR3 covers 15 residues, taking in both the cysteine and the phenylalanine. Only CDR3 DNA remains: 45 bases, in frame from the first base. From a lookup of the germline V gene, CDR1 and CDR2 are SGHRS and YFSETQ. Compared with germline, V lacks 5 bases and J lacks 1 base; bases without a gene match: 7. Interpreted using the paper, the time point label stands for: pre-sensitization, week 0. Taken with the paper, the label for treatment or condition translates to: therapeutic diphenylcyclopropenone sensitization with weekly scalp DPC. At every patch-test visit, the blood draw took place before the patch test was put on. Patients were eligible if aged 18 to 70, diagnosed with alopecia and judged suitable for DPC therapy, and pregnant patients were excluded. Total RNA was extracted from unfractionated whole blood that had been collected in Tempus Blood RNA tubes. Note on this clonotype: Which antigen it targets is not known. Per-base quality was not reported, and no clone a single base away is much larger than it.

Library preparation was by RACE. The sequencer listed for this sample is NextSeq 500. During library preparation, unique molecular identifiers were attached to individual cDNA molecules so that TCRs could be counted quantitatively and reproducibly. For every blood RNA sample, sequencing covered both the TCR alpha and TCR beta chains. The source study handled its data this way. A median of around 96,000 TCRs per sample was observed, with a range of roughly 23,224 to 700,000. The Decombinator software suite was used to annotate the V, J and CDR3 of the TCR reads. For the PS versus PT1 abundance plots, all samples were subsampled to the same number of TCRs (28,000). TCRs were defined as expanded if absent before sensitization and observed at least eight times at the 2-week time point. The public reads were quality trimmed at Q25 with fastp and then assembled into clones with MiXCR by TCRdb, keeping productive beta chains. Records with the same CDR3 protein are collapsed into one entry carrying the most frequent genes and DNA. None of the V and J calls come from the authors' own analysis; TCRdb made them. Across this sample there are about 120,000 distinct CDR3 sequences, with roughly 14% seen only once. The leading ten clones occupy 2.8% of the sample.

This material consisted of whole blood, taken in connection with sensitization to the hapten diphenylcyclopropenone (DPC). The sequence was obtained from a young woman with alopecia areata. Some clones in this sample may be carry-over from other donors' samples. This receptor chain uses TRBV5-1 and TRBJ1-1; 8 junctional bases match TRBD1. This receptor carries the CDR3 CASRRGTGTNTEAFF. The DNA sequence follows: TGCGCCAGCAGAAGGGGGACAGGAACGAACACTGAAGCTTTCTTT.